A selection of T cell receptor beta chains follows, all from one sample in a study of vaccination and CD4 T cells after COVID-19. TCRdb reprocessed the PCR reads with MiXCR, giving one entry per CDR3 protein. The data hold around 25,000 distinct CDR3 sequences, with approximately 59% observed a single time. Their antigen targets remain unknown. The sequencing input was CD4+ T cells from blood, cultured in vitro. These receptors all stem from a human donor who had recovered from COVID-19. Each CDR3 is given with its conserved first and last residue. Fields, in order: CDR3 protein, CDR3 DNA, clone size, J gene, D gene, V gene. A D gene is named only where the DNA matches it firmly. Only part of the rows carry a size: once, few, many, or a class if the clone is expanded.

CDR3 protein: CASRGLAEYNEQFF; CDR3 DNA: TGTGCCAGCAGGGGACTAGCGGAGTACAATGAGCAGTTCTTC; clone size: .; J gene: TRBJ2-1; D gene: TRBD2; V gene: TRBV2
CDR3 protein: CASSQGQGATGELFF; CDR3 DNA: TGTGCCAGCAGCCAAGGACAGGGGGCTACCGGGGAGCTGTTTTTT; clone size: .; J gene: TRBJ2-2; D gene: TRBD1; V gene: TRBV11-1
CDR3 protein: CASSLGWDGYTF; CDR3 DNA: TGTGCCAGCAGCTTAGGCTGGGATGGCTACACCTTC; clone size: once; J gene: TRBJ1-2; D gene: .; V gene: TRBV11-2
CDR3 protein: CASNWINSNQPQHF; CDR3 DNA: TGTGCCAGCAATTGGATCAATAGCAATCAGCCCCAGCATTTT; clone size: .; J gene: TRBJ1-5; D gene: .; V gene: TRBV6-2/TRBV6-3
CDR3 protein: CASGGQLNQPQHF; CDR3 DNA: TGTGCCAGCGGAGGACAGCTGAATCAGCCCCAGCATTTT; clone size: few; J gene: TRBJ1-5; D gene: .; V gene: TRBV2
CDR3 protein: CASSKQGGLYNEQFF; CDR3 DNA: TGTGCCAGCAGCAAACAGGGAGGGCTCTACAATGAGCAGTTCTTC; clone size: .; J gene: TRBJ2-1; D gene: .; V gene: TRBV7-2
CDR3 protein: CASSLGLGLAYEQYF; CDR3 DNA: TGTGCCAGCAGCTTAGGTCTGGGACTAGCTTACGAGCAGTACTTC; clone size: once; J gene: TRBJ2-7; D gene: TRBD2; V gene: TRBV11-2
CDR3 protein: CASSSYSSGALPQYF; CDR3 DNA: TGTGCCAGCAGCTCTTACTCTAGCGGGGCGTTACCGCAGTACTTC; clone size: .; J gene: TRBJ2-7; D gene: TRBD2; V gene: TRBV7-2
CDR3 protein: CAWSQPGTGIVDGYTF; CDR3 DNA: TGTGCCTGGAGCCAACCCGGGACAGGGATCGTAGATGGCTACACCTTC; clone size: .; J gene: TRBJ1-2; D gene: TRBD1; V gene: TRBV30
CDR3 protein: CASSLSPPDTQYF; CDR3 DNA: TGTGCCAGCAGCTTATCCCCACCCGATACGCAGTATTTT; clone size: .; J gene: TRBJ2-3; D gene: .; V gene: TRBV7-2
CDR3 protein: CSLDRGLEQYF; CDR3 DNA: TGCAGCCTGGACAGGGGGCTAGAGCAGTACTTC; clone size: .; J gene: TRBJ2-7; D gene: TRBD1; V gene: TRBV20-1
CDR3 protein: CASTPGSYNEQFF; CDR3 DNA: TGTGCCAGCACCCCGGGATCCTACAATGAGCAGTTCTTC; clone size: .; J gene: TRBJ2-1; D gene: .; V gene: TRBV28
CDR3 protein: CASSLLGQGAGTQYF; CDR3 DNA: TGTGCCAGCAGCTTGCTGGGACAGGGGGCAGGTACGCAGTATTTT; clone size: .; J gene: TRBJ2-3; D gene: TRBD1; V gene: TRBV11-2
CDR3 protein: CATSEPGTQEQFF; CDR3 DNA: TGTGCCACCAGTGAGCCCGGGACACAGGAGCAGTTCTTC; clone size: once; J gene: TRBJ2-1; D gene: .; V gene: TRBV24-1
CDR3 protein: CASSAEGDRVTDTQYF; CDR3 DNA: TGTGCCAGCAGCGCCGAAGGGGACAGGGTTACAGATACGCAGTATTTT; clone size: .; J gene: TRBJ2-3; D gene: TRBD1; V gene: TRBV7-2
CDR3 protein: CASSSDRGRSQPQHF; CDR3 DNA: TGTGCCAGCTCTTCCGACAGGGGGCGGAGTCAGCCCCAGCATTTT; clone size: .; J gene: TRBJ1-5; D gene: TRBD1; V gene: TRBV18
CDR3 protein: CASSPGTGVYEQYF; CDR3 DNA: TGTGCCAGCAGCCCCGGGACAGGGGTCTACGAGCAGTACTTC; clone size: few; J gene: TRBJ2-7; D gene: TRBD1; V gene: TRBV7-2
CDR3 protein: CASSLEAGVYEQYF; CDR3 DNA: TGTGCCAGCAGCTTAGAGGCGGGGGTCTACGAGCAGTACTTC; clone size: once; J gene: TRBJ2-7; D gene: TRBD2; V gene: TRBV7-2
CDR3 protein: CSARRTSGSFYEQYF; CDR3 DNA: TGCAGTGCTCGACGGACTAGCGGGAGCTTTTACGAGCAGTACTTC; clone size: .; J gene: TRBJ2-7; D gene: TRBD2; V gene: TRBV20-1
CDR3 protein: CASSLGPRGQTEAFF; CDR3 DNA: TGTGCCAGCAGCTTAGGTCCCAGGGGGCAGACTGAAGCTTTCTTT; clone size: few; J gene: TRBJ1-1; D gene: TRBD1; V gene: TRBV7-2
CDR3 protein: CSVEDSGRVTGELFF; CDR3 DNA: TGCAGCGTTGAAGATAGCGGGAGGGTCACCGGGGAGCTGTTTTTT; clone size: .; J gene: TRBJ2-2; D gene: TRBD2; V gene: TRBV29-1
CDR3 protein: CASSIGGGNTDTQYF; CDR3 DNA: TGTGCCAGTAGTATAGGGGGAGGGAACACAGATACGCAGTATTTT; clone size: .; J gene: TRBJ2-3; D gene: TRBD2; V gene: TRBV19
CDR3 protein: CASSSATSGQETQYF; CDR3 DNA: TGTGCCAGCAGCTCGGCGACTAGCGGCCAAGAGACCCAGTACTTC; clone size: few; J gene: TRBJ2-5; D gene: TRBD2; V gene: TRBV7-2
CDR3 protein: CASSGLASGANVLTF; CDR3 DNA: TGTGCCAGCAGCGGACTGGCCTCTGGGGCCAACGTCCTGACTTTC; clone size: few; J gene: TRBJ2-6; D gene: .; V gene: TRBV7-3
CDR3 protein: CATSRDSTGTGDEKLFF; CDR3 DNA: TGTGCCACCAGCAGAGATTCAACCGGGACAGGGGATGAAAAACTGTTTTTT; clone size: few; J gene: TRBJ1-4; D gene: TRBD1; V gene: TRBV15
CDR3 protein: CASARRGDTEAFF; CDR3 DNA: TGTGCCAGCGCACGCAGAGGTGATACTGAAGCTTTCTTT; clone size: once; J gene: TRBJ1-1; D gene: .; V gene: TRBV6-4
CDR3 protein: CASSPLRDRTLNTEAFF; CDR3 DNA: TGCGCCAGCAGCCCGCTCCGGGACCGCACCTTGAACACTGAAGCTTTCTTT; clone size: .; J gene: TRBJ1-1; D gene: .; V gene: TRBV4-1
CDR3 protein: CASSFSSDLYEQYF; CDR3 DNA: TGTGCCAGCAGCTTCTCATCGGACCTCTACGAGCAGTACTTC; clone size: .; J gene: TRBJ2-7; D gene: .; V gene: TRBV7-9
CDR3 protein: CASSFPSGSYEQYF; CDR3 DNA: TGTGCCAGCAGCTTTCCTAGCGGGAGTTACGAGCAGTACTTC; clone size: once; J gene: TRBJ2-7; D gene: TRBD2; V gene: TRBV5-4
CDR3 protein: CASSWVGRNSPLHF; CDR3 DNA: TGTGCCAGCAGTTGGGTGGGTCGGAATTCACCCCTCCACTTT; clone size: .; J gene: TRBJ1-6; D gene: .; V gene: TRBV6-2/TRBV6-3
CDR3 protein: CASRRGPPGASYNSPLHF; CDR3 DNA: TGTGCCAGTCGCCGAGGCCCTCCAGGGGCCTCCTATAATTCACCCCTCCACTTT; clone size: .; J gene: TRBJ1-6; D gene: .; V gene: TRBV19
CDR3 protein: CASRRGGPNEKLFF; CDR3 DNA: TGTGCCAGTCGGAGGGGGGGCCCTAATGAAAAACTGTTTTTT; clone size: .; J gene: TRBJ1-4; D gene: .; V gene: TRBV28
CDR3 protein: CAPIGVDYGYTF; CDR3 DNA: TGTGCCCCCATCGGGGTGGACTATGGCTACACCTTC; clone size: .; J gene: TRBJ1-2; D gene: .; V gene: TRBV24-1
CDR3 protein: CASTYGVAGGRADTQYF; CDR3 DNA: TGTGCCAGCACCTACGGGGTAGCGGGGGGCAGAGCAGATACGCAGTATTTT; clone size: .; J gene: TRBJ2-3; D gene: TRBD2; V gene: TRBV6-2/TRBV6-3
CDR3 protein: CASSPRGPDTQYF; CDR3 DNA: TGTGCCAGCAGTCCCAGGGGCCCAGATACGCAGTATTTT; clone size: .; J gene: TRBJ2-3; D gene: .; V gene: TRBV7-9
CDR3 protein: CASSFGASSYEQYF; CDR3 DNA: TGTGCCAGCAGCTTCGGGGCGAGCTCCTACGAGCAGTACTTC; clone size: .; J gene: TRBJ2-7; D gene: .; V gene: TRBV5-6
CDR3 protein: CASSQGGTLSYEQYF; CDR3 DNA: TGTGCCAGCAGCCAAGGAGGGACTCTGTCCTACGAGCAGTACTTC; clone size: .; J gene: TRBJ2-7; D gene: .; V gene: TRBV14
CDR3 protein: CSARFPGVGNEQFF; CDR3 DNA: TGCAGTGCTAGATTCCCGGGGGTCGGAAATGAGCAGTTCTTC; clone size: .; J gene: TRBJ2-1; D gene: .; V gene: TRBV20-1
CDR3 protein: CASSYGAHEQFF; CDR3 DNA: TGTGCCAGCAGTTACGGAGCACATGAGCAGTTCTTC; clone size: .; J gene: TRBJ2-1; D gene: .; V gene: TRBV6-2/TRBV6-3
CDR3 protein: CATSDARDSEKLFF; CDR3 DNA: TGTGCCACCAGTGATGCCCGGGACAGCGAAAAACTGTTTTTT; clone size: few; J gene: TRBJ1-4; D gene: TRBD1; V gene: TRBV24-1
CDR3 protein: CASSVGGHSPLHF; CDR3 DNA: TGTGCCAGCAGTGTAGGGGGGCATTCACCCCTCCACTTT; clone size: few; J gene: TRBJ1-6; D gene: .; V gene: TRBV6-1
CDR3 protein: CSARGGTAQETQYF; CDR3 DNA: TGCAGTGCTAGGGGAGGGACAGCTCAAGAGACCCAGTACTTC; clone size: .; J gene: TRBJ2-5; D gene: .; V gene: TRBV20-1
CDR3 protein: CASSLQTGENTEAFF; CDR3 DNA: TGTGCCAGCAGCCTACAGACGGGAGAGAACACTGAAGCTTTCTTT; clone size: once; J gene: TRBJ1-1; D gene: .; V gene: TRBV7-2
CDR3 protein: CASQRASSYNSPLHF; CDR3 DNA: TGTGCCAGCCAACGGGCGAGCTCCTATAATTCACCCCTCCACTTT; clone size: .; J gene: TRBJ1-6; D gene: .; V gene: TRBV19
CDR3 protein: CSVIGTGTSYEQYF; CDR3 DNA: TGCAGTGTTATCGGGACAGGGACCTCCTACGAGCAGTACTTC; clone size: .; J gene: TRBJ2-7; D gene: TRBD1; V gene: TRBV20-1
CDR3 protein: CASSIEVGREYGYTF; CDR3 DNA: TGTGCCAGTAGTATAGAGGTCGGCAGGGAGTATGGCTACACCTTC; clone size: .; J gene: TRBJ1-2; D gene: .; V gene: TRBV19
CDR3 protein: CSARGAGGQYNEQFF; CDR3 DNA: TGCAGTGCTCGCGGGGCGGGGGGGCAATACAATGAGCAGTTCTTC; clone size: .; J gene: TRBJ2-1; D gene: TRBD2; V gene: TRBV20-1
CDR3 protein: CASSPTTSVPSTDTQYF; CDR3 DNA: TGTGCCAGCAGCCCCACAACTAGCGTTCCTAGCACAGATACGCAGTATTTT; clone size: .; J gene: TRBJ2-3; D gene: TRBD2; V gene: TRBV5-6
CDR3 protein: CASSPDWTGFQPQHF; CDR3 DNA: TGTGCCAGCAGCCCCGACTGGACAGGGTTCCAGCCCCAGCATTTT; clone size: few; J gene: TRBJ1-5; D gene: TRBD1; V gene: TRBV7-2
CDR3 protein: CASSLERGRNSPLHF; CDR3 DNA: TGTGCCAGCAGCTTAGAACGGGGGCGGAATTCACCCCTCCACTTT; clone size: .; J gene: TRBJ1-6; D gene: .; V gene: TRBV7-8
CDR3 protein: CASSLSHSVKVEFF; CDR3 DNA: TGTGCCAGCAGTTTATCTCACTCCGTTAAGGTGGAGTTCTTC; clone size: .; J gene: TRBJ2-1; D gene: .; V gene: TRBV12-3/TRBV12-4
CDR3 protein: CASSPEWVETGANVLTF; CDR3 DNA: TGTGCCAGCAGCCCCGAATGGGTTGAGACTGGGGCCAACGTCCTGACTTTC; clone size: .; J gene: TRBJ2-6; D gene: .; V gene: TRBV7-9
CDR3 protein: CASSSIGQSYEQYF; CDR3 DNA: TGTGCCAGCAGCTCAATCGGGCAGTCCTACGAGCAGTACTTC; clone size: .; J gene: TRBJ2-7; D gene: .; V gene: TRBV11-2
CDR3 protein: CASSFREDTEAFF; CDR3 DNA: TGTGCCAGCAGTTTCAGGGAAGACACTGAAGCTTTCTTT; clone size: .; J gene: TRBJ1-1; D gene: .; V gene: TRBV27
CDR3 protein: CASRRGSGETQYF; CDR3 DNA: TGTGCCAGCCGGAGGGGATCGGGAGAGACCCAGTACTTC; clone size: few; J gene: TRBJ2-5; D gene: .; V gene: TRBV11-3
CDR3 protein: CASTPGPDGYTF; CDR3 DNA: TGTGCCAGCACTCCGGGGCCCGATGGCTACACCTTC; clone size: few; J gene: TRBJ1-2; D gene: .; V gene: TRBV6-1
CDR3 protein: CASSLLGHNTGELFF; CDR3 DNA: TGTGCCAGCAGCTTACTGGGCCACAACACCGGGGAGCTGTTTTTT; clone size: few; J gene: TRBJ2-2; D gene: .; V gene: TRBV7-2
CDR3 protein: CASSLARRGTYEQYF; CDR3 DNA: TGTGCCAGCAGCTTAGCGAGGCGAGGGACCTACGAGCAGTACTTC; clone size: few; J gene: TRBJ2-7; D gene: .; V gene: TRBV7-8
CDR3 protein: CASSFGLAAPQETQYF; CDR3 DNA: TGTGCCAGCAGTTTCGGACTAGCGGCACCTCAAGAGACCCAGTACTTC; clone size: .; J gene: TRBJ2-5; D gene: TRBD2; V gene: TRBV6-2/TRBV6-3
CDR3 protein: CASSRAANYGYTF; CDR3 DNA: TGTGCCAGCAGCAGGGCCGCTAACTATGGCTACACCTTC; clone size: .; J gene: TRBJ1-2; D gene: .; V gene: TRBV6-1